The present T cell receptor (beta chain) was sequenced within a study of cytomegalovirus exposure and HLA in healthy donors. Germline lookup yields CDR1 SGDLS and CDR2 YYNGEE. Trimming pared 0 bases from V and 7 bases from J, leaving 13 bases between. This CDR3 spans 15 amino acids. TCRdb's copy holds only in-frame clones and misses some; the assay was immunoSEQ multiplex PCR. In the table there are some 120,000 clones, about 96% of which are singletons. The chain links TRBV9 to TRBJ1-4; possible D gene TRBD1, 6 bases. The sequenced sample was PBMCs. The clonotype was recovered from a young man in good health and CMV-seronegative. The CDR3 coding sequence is TGTGCCAGCAGCGTAGCCGGGACAAGAGGTGAAAAACTGTTTTTT. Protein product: CASSVAGTRGEKLFF.